This T cell receptor (beta chain) was captured by sequencing in a study of beta chain features in type 1 diabetes. As for the study in general: Healthy donors, compared against patients, showed similar age, gender and cell yields.

This clone was counted only a few times. Sequencing targeted expressed TCRB transcripts, as all isolated RNA had been reverse transcribed. The data were produced by immunoSEQ multiplex PCR, yet TCRdb's version contains in-frame clones alone and is incomplete. The table includes some 300,000 clones, 8% detected once. V was pared by 1 base and J by 1 base, with 18 bases between. Germline values: CDR1 SEHNR, CDR2 FQNEAQ (reference sequence). The CDR3 has 18 amino acids. This sequence was found in a woman under 30 in good health. Specimen: central memory CD4+ T cells from blood. The rearrangement uses TRBV7-9 and TRBJ2-3; D is possibly TRBD2 (6 bases). CDR3 loop: CASSLGASVTKGTDTQYF. The CDR3 DNA follows: TGTGCCAGCAGCTTAGGGGCTAGCGTAACCAAAGGCACAGATACGCAGTATTTT.